This TCR beta chain was captured in a study of cytomegalovirus exposure and HLA in healthy donors. Only in-frame clones appear in the TCRdb table, and some are missing; sequencing was by immunoSEQ multiplex PCR. The sample contains some 90,000 clones, 96% of which appear only once. This clone has a single count. The antigen is not known. V was trimmed by 2 bases and J by 0 bases, leaving 11 bases between them. Germline V gene sequence: CDR1 MNHNY, CDR2 SVGAGI (reference sequence). The CDR3 is made up of 16 amino acids. The study, taken as a whole, reports: Cytomegalovirus association was listed for about 150 TCR beta chains. The classifier reportedly diagnosed cytomegalovirus status with high sensitivity and specificity.

This chain links TRBV6-6 with TRBJ1-5, with TRBD1 as a possible D gene (6 bases). The sequence came from a man between 18 and 29 years old in good health and CMV-seronegative. Source material: PBMCs. CDR3 coding DNA: TGTGCCAGCAGTTACAAAAACAGGGATAGCAATCAGCCCCAGCATTTT. It codes for CASSYKNRDSNQPQHF.